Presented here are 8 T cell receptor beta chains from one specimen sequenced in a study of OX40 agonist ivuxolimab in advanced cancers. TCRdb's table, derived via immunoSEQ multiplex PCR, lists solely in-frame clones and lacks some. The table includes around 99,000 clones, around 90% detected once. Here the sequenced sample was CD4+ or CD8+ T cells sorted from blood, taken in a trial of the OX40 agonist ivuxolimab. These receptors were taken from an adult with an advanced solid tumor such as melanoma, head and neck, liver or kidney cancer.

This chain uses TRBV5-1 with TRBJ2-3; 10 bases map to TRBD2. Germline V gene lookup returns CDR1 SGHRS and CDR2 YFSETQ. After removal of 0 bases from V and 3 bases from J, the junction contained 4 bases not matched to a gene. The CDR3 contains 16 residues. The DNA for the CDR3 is TGCGCCAGCAGCTTGGCCCTAGCGGGAGCAACAGATACGCAGTATTTT. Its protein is CASSLALAGATDTQYF. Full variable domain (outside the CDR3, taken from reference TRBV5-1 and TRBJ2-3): KAGVTQTPRYLIKTRGQQVTLSCSPISGHRSVSWYQQTPGQGLQFLFEYFSETQRNKGNFPGRFSGRQFSNSRSEMNVSTLELGDSALYLCASSLALAGATDTQYFGPGTRLTVL.

CDR3 coding DNA: TGTGCCAGCAGTTTCCCGGATAGCGGGAGCTTTCCCGAGACCCAGTACTTC. The encoded protein is CASSFPDSGSFPETQYF. The chain couples TRBV28 to TRBJ2-5; 9 bases fit TRBD2. The CDR3 runs 17 residues. Germline V CDR1 and CDR2: MDHEN, SYDVKM. J lost 5 bases, V lost 3 bases, and 13 bases had no gene match.

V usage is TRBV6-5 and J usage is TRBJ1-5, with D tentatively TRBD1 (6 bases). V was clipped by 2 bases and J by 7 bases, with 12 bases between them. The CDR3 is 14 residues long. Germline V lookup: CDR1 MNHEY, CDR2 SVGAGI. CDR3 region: CASSYERGAQPQHF. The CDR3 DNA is TGTGCCAGCAGTTACGAGAGGGGGGCCCAGCCCCAGCATTTT.

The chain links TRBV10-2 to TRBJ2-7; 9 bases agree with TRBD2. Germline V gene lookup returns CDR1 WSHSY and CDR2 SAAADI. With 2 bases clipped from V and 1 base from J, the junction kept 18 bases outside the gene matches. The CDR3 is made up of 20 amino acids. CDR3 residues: CASSENLGTSSRDRSYEQYF. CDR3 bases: TGCGCCAGCAGTGAGAACCTTGGGACTAGCTCCCGAGACAGGTCCTACGAGCAGTACTTC.

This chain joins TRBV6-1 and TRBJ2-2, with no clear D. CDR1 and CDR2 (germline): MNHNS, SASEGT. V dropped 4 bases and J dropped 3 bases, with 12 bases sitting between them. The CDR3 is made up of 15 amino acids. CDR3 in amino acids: CASSVWGLDTGELFF. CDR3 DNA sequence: TGTGCCAGCAGTGTTTGGGGTCTGGACACCGGGGAGCTGTTTTTT.

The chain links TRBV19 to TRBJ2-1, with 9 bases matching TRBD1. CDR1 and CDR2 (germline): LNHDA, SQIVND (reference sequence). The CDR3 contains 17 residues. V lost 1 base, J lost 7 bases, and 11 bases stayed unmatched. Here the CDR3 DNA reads TGTGCCAGTAGTATAGTCGCGGGGACAGGGAGGGGTAATGAGCAGTTCTTC. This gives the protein CASSIVAGTGRGNEQFF.

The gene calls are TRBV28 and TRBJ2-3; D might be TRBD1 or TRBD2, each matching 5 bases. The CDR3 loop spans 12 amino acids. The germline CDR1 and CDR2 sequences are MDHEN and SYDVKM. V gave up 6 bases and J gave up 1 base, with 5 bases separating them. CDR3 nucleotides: TGTGCCAGCAGGGGGGGCACAGATACGCAGTATTTT. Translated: CASRGGTDTQYF.

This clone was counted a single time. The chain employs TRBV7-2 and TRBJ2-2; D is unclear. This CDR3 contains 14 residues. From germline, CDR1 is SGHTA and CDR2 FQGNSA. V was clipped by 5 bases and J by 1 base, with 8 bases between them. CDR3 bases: TGTGCCAGCAGCCTTGCGCGGAACACCGGGGAGCTGTTTTTT. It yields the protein CASSLARNTGELFF. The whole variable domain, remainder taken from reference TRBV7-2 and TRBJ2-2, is GAGVSQSPSNKVTEKGKDVELRCDPISGHTALYWYRQSLGQGLEFLIYFQGNSAPDKSGLPSDRFSAERTGGSVSTLTIQRTQQEDSAVYLCASSLARNTGELFFGEGSRLTVL.